The rows below give T cell receptor beta chains drawn from one sample of a study of cytomegalovirus exposure and HLA in healthy donors. Assay: immunoSEQ multiplex PCR; the TCRdb copy retains only in-frame clones and omits some. The profile shows some 78,000 clones, over 70% of them singletons. The sequenced sample consisted of PBMCs. These receptors were collected from a man aged 50-59 years in good health and CMV-seropositive. The CDR3 runs from the conserved cysteine through the conserved F or W. The D gene is left open where the match is weak. Size is omitted from some rows. Given values are once, few, many or a class for expanded clones.

clone_size: once; j_call: TRBJ2-1; v_call: TRBV15; d_call: TRBD2; cdr3_aa: CATSRVLREGNEQFF; cdr3_nt: TGTGCCACCAGCAGAGTTCTCCGGGAGGGCAATGAGCAGTTCTTC
clone_size: NA; j_call: TRBJ2-1; v_call: TRBV19; d_call: TRBD2; cdr3_aa: CASSPRTSGSIGYNEQFF; cdr3_nt: TGTGCCAGTAGTCCAAGGACTAGCGGGAGTATCGGCTACAATGAGCAGTTCTTC
clone_size: NA; j_call: TRBJ2-1; v_call: TRBV11-2; d_call: TRBD1; cdr3_aa: CASSLDLSTGARNEQFF; cdr3_nt: TGTGCCAGCAGCTTAGATCTTTCGACAGGGGCCCGAAATGAGCAGTTCTTC
clone_size: NA; j_call: TRBJ2-7; v_call: TRBV29-1; d_call: TRBD1; cdr3_aa: CSVVQGVGEQYF; cdr3_nt: TGCAGCGTTGTTCAGGGGGTGGGCGAGCAGTACTTC
clone_size: NA; j_call: TRBJ1-3; v_call: TRBV4-1; d_call: NA; cdr3_aa: CASSQDRHSGNTIYF; cdr3_nt: TGCGCCAGCAGCCAAGACAGGCACTCTGGAAACACCATATATTTT
clone_size: NA; j_call: TRBJ1-2; v_call: TRBV6-1; d_call: NA; cdr3_aa: CASTGGLNYGYTF; cdr3_nt: TGTGCCAGCACCGGTGGTTTAAACTATGGCTACACCTTC
clone_size: NA; j_call: TRBJ2-7; v_call: TRBV15; d_call: TRBD2; cdr3_aa: CATSRTSGTWEQYF; cdr3_nt: TGTGCCACCAGCAGGACTAGCGGGACATGGGAGCAGTACTTC
clone_size: NA; j_call: TRBJ2-3; v_call: TRBV30; d_call: NA; cdr3_aa: CAWSVGGGPDTDTQYF; cdr3_nt: TGTGCCTGGAGTGTAGGGGGGGGGCCCGACACAGATACGCAGTATTTT
clone_size: NA; j_call: TRBJ1-5; v_call: TRBV7-9; d_call: TRBD1; cdr3_aa: CASSYSRTGALQPQHF; cdr3_nt: TGTGCCAGCAGCTACTCACGGACAGGGGCCCTTCAGCCCCAGCATTTT
clone_size: NA; j_call: TRBJ2-7; v_call: TRBV4-1; d_call: TRBD2; cdr3_aa: CASSPRLAGGTVQSYEQYF; cdr3_nt: TGCGCCAGCAGCCCGCGACTAGCGGGAGGAACCGTCCAATCCTACGAGCAGTACTTC
clone_size: once; j_call: TRBJ2-7; v_call: TRBV9; d_call: NA; cdr3_aa: CASSADGHYEQYF; cdr3_nt: TGTGCCAGCAGCGCGGACGGACACTACGAGCAGTACTTC
clone_size: NA; j_call: TRBJ2-5; v_call: TRBV7-7; d_call: TRBD2; cdr3_aa: CASSAGGVETQYF; cdr3_nt: TGTGCCAGCAGCGCCGGGGGGGTTGAGACCCAGTACTTC
clone_size: NA; j_call: TRBJ1-6; v_call: TRBV6-1; d_call: TRBD1; cdr3_aa: CASIRDSNNSPLHF; cdr3_nt: TGTGCCAGTATAAGGGACAGTAACAATTCACCCCTCCACTTT
clone_size: NA; j_call: TRBJ2-3; v_call: TRBV5-4; d_call: TRBD2; cdr3_aa: CASSFPSGRSTDTQYF; cdr3_nt: TGTGCCAGCAGCTTTCCTAGCGGGAGGAGTACAGATACGCAGTATTTT
clone_size: NA; j_call: TRBJ2-2; v_call: TRBV7-9; d_call: NA; cdr3_aa: CSSSSRDTGELFF; cdr3_nt: TGTTCCAGCAGCTCTAGAGACACCGGGGAGCTGTTTTTT
clone_size: NA; j_call: TRBJ2-1; v_call: TRBV7-9; d_call: NA; cdr3_aa: CASSLPGQQYNEQFF; cdr3_nt: TGTGCCAGCAGCTTACCCGGACAGCAGTACAATGAGCAGTTCTTC
clone_size: NA; j_call: TRBJ2-7; v_call: TRBV18; d_call: NA; cdr3_aa: CASSPQGGPYEQYF; cdr3_nt: TGTGCCAGCTCACCACAGGGGGGGCCCTACGAGCAGTACTTC
clone_size: few; j_call: TRBJ2-3; v_call: TRBV2; d_call: NA; cdr3_aa: CASGGSLGVADTQYF; cdr3_nt: TGTGCCAGCGGCGGGTCCCTGGGCGTGGCAGATACGCAGTATTTT
clone_size: NA; j_call: TRBJ1-5; v_call: TRBV27; d_call: TRBD1; cdr3_aa: CASSPRTGIFSNQPQHF; cdr3_nt: TGTGCCAGCAGTCCTCGGACAGGGATTTTTAGCAATCAGCCCCAGCATTTT
clone_size: NA; j_call: TRBJ2-6; v_call: TRBV4-2; d_call: NA; cdr3_aa: CASSQGPSSGANGLTF; cdr3_nt: TGTGCCAGCAGCCAAGGTCCGAGCTCTGGGGCCAACGGCCTGACTTTC
clone_size: NA; j_call: TRBJ2-7; v_call: TRBV5-1; d_call: NA; cdr3_aa: CASSLRGIYEQYF; cdr3_nt: TGCGCCAGCAGCTTGCGGGGGATCTACGAGCAGTACTTC
clone_size: NA; j_call: TRBJ2-7; v_call: TRBV5-5; d_call: NA; cdr3_aa: CASSPSGDFYEQYF; cdr3_nt: TGTGCCAGCAGCCCTTCCGGGGATTTCTACGAGCAGTACTTC
clone_size: NA; j_call: TRBJ2-7; v_call: TRBV5-1; d_call: TRBD2; cdr3_aa: CASSSRSSGETYEQYF; cdr3_nt: TGCGCCAGCAGCTCACGTTCTAGCGGGGAGACCTACGAGCAGTACTTC
clone_size: once; j_call: TRBJ2-3; v_call: TRBV30; d_call: NA; cdr3_aa: CAWKVGRGIDTQYF; cdr3_nt: TGTGCCTGGAAGGTCGGGAGAGGTATAGATACGCAGTATTTT
clone_size: few; j_call: TRBJ1-4; v_call: TRBV30; d_call: NA; cdr3_aa: CAWSDRFATNEKLFF; cdr3_nt: TGTGCCTGGAGTGACAGGTTTGCAACTAATGAAAAACTGTTTTTT
clone_size: once; j_call: TRBJ2-3; v_call: TRBV7-2; d_call: NA; cdr3_aa: CASSLDFPQTSTDTQYF; cdr3_nt: TGTGCCAGCAGCTTAGACTTCCCTCAAACTAGCACAGATACGCAGTATTTT
clone_size: NA; j_call: TRBJ1-1; v_call: TRBV5-1; d_call: NA; cdr3_aa: CASSLAGGNTEAFF; cdr3_nt: TGCGCCAGCAGCTTGGCCGGGGGGAACACTGAAGCTTTCTTT
clone_size: NA; j_call: TRBJ1-1; v_call: TRBV13; d_call: NA; cdr3_aa: CASSPQGLNTEAFF; cdr3_nt: TGTGCCAGCAGCCCCCAGGGTCTGAACACTGAAGCTTTCTTT
clone_size: NA; j_call: TRBJ2-3; v_call: TRBV29-1; d_call: TRBD2; cdr3_aa: CSVVGLAGGTDTQYF; cdr3_nt: TGCAGCGTTGTGGGACTAGCGGGCGGCACAGATACGCAGTATTTT
clone_size: few; j_call: TRBJ1-5; v_call: TRBV5-6; d_call: NA; cdr3_aa: CASSNLKGGANQPQHF; cdr3_nt: TGTGCCAGCAGTAATCTTAAGGGTGGGGCCAATCAGCCCCAGCATTTT
clone_size: NA; j_call: TRBJ2-1; v_call: TRBV15; d_call: TRBD2; cdr3_aa: CATSSPASGGDVNEQFF; cdr3_nt: TGTGCCACCAGCAGTCCCGCCTCGGGGGGAGATGTCAATGAGCAGTTCTTC
clone_size: few; j_call: TRBJ2-2; v_call: TRBV6-5; d_call: NA; cdr3_aa: CASRQLNTGELFF; cdr3_nt: TGTGCCAGTCGACAGCTGAACACCGGGGAGCTGTTTTTT
clone_size: NA; j_call: TRBJ2-1; v_call: TRBV7-9; d_call: NA; cdr3_aa: CASSLVSYNEQFF; cdr3_nt: TGTGCCAGCAGCTTAGTTTCTTACAATGAGCAGTTCTTC
clone_size: NA; j_call: TRBJ2-3; v_call: TRBV18; d_call: TRBD1; cdr3_aa: CASSPPGQGSDTQYF; cdr3_nt: TGTGCCAGCTCACCACCGGGACAGGGGTCAGATACGCAGTATTTT
clone_size: NA; j_call: TRBJ2-6; v_call: TRBV5-1; d_call: TRBD2; cdr3_aa: CASSWGGFGSGANGLTF; cdr3_nt: TGCGCCAGCAGCTGGGGAGGGTTTGGTTCTGGGGCCAACGGCCTGACTTTC
clone_size: NA; j_call: TRBJ2-7; v_call: TRBV4-1; d_call: TRBD2; cdr3_aa: CASSQNSGRAYEQYF; cdr3_nt: TGCGCCAGCAGCCAGAATAGCGGGAGAGCCTACGAGCAGTACTTC
clone_size: NA; j_call: TRBJ1-2; v_call: TRBV27; d_call: TRBD1; cdr3_aa: CASSFLDRVGSYGYTF; cdr3_nt: TGTGCCAGCAGTTTTTTGGACAGGGTTGGAAGCTATGGCTACACCTTC